Listed below are T cell receptor beta chains from one sample, sequenced in a study of blood T cells in healthy people across ages. TCRdb fed the 5' RACE reads into MiXCR, producing one record per CDR3 protein. The sample contains 850,000 to 1,100,000 distinct CDR3 sequences, around two fifths of which appear only once. Source material: blood. The receptors stem from a man younger than 35 in good health. Each CDR3 is given with its conserved first and last residue. The D gene is left open where the match is weak. Rows give clone size only sometimes, using once, few, many, or a class for an expanded clone.

J gene: TRBJ1-2; clone size: -; V gene: TRBV20-1; D gene: -; CDR3 protein: CSAREVGPNGYTF; CDR3 DNA: TGCAGTGCTAGAGAGGTGGGGCCCAATGGCTACACCTTC
J gene: TRBJ2-5; clone size: -; V gene: TRBV7-2; D gene: -; CDR3 protein: CASSFGVGLQETQYF; CDR3 DNA: TGTGCCAGCAGCTTCGGGGTCGGACTGCAAGAGACCCAGTACTTC
J gene: TRBJ1-2; clone size: many; V gene: TRBV10-3; D gene: -; CDR3 protein: CAISESFKERGYTF; CDR3 DNA: TGTGCCATCAGTGAGTCGTTCAAGGAACGAGGCTACACCTTC
J gene: TRBJ2-3; clone size: -; V gene: TRBV6-5; D gene: TRBD1; CDR3 protein: CASSNGQESTDTQYF; CDR3 DNA: TGTGCCAGCAGTAACGGACAGGAGAGCACAGATACGCAGTATTTT
J gene: TRBJ2-7; clone size: -; V gene: TRBV6-2/TRBV6-3; D gene: -; CDR3 protein: CASSYGRLLYEQYF; CDR3 DNA: TGTGCCAGCAGTTACGGGAGACTCCTCTACGAGCAGTACTTC
J gene: TRBJ2-3; clone size: few; V gene: TRBV5-1; D gene: -; CDR3 protein: CASSLRSASSTDTQYF; CDR3 DNA: TGCGCCAGCAGCTTGAGGAGTGCCTCTAGCACAGATACGCAGTATTTT
J gene: TRBJ1-5; clone size: few; V gene: TRBV4-1; D gene: -; CDR3 protein: CASSQVSGEGQPQHF; CDR3 DNA: TGCGCCAGCAGCCAAGTGTCCGGGGAGGGTCAGCCCCAGCATTTT
J gene: TRBJ1-4; clone size: few; V gene: TRBV7-9; D gene: -; CDR3 protein: CASSLSSGATNEKLFF; CDR3 DNA: TGTGCCAGCAGCTTGAGTAGCGGGGCAACTAATGAAAAACTGTTTTTT
J gene: TRBJ2-5; clone size: -; V gene: TRBV25-1; D gene: -; CDR3 protein: CASTRTRSEGQETQYF; CDR3 DNA: TGTGCCAGCACTAGAACTCGTTCTGAGGGGCAAGAGACCCAGTACTTC
J gene: TRBJ1-1; clone size: few; V gene: TRBV20-1; D gene: TRBD1; CDR3 protein: CSATYRGMNTEAFF; CDR3 DNA: TGCAGTGCTACCTACAGGGGTATGAACACTGAAGCTTTCTTT
J gene: TRBJ2-3; clone size: -; V gene: TRBV4-2; D gene: -; CDR3 protein: CASSQRDPDTQYF; CDR3 DNA: TGTGCCAGCAGCCAACGGGACCCAGATACGCAGTATTTT
J gene: TRBJ2-3; clone size: -; V gene: TRBV28; D gene: TRBD1; CDR3 protein: CASKRKGTGSTDTQYF; CDR3 DNA: TGTGCCAGCAAAAGGAAAGGGACAGGGAGCACAGATACGCAGTATTTT
J gene: TRBJ2-1; clone size: few; V gene: TRBV25-1; D gene: TRBD1; CDR3 protein: CASRQGASYNEQFF; CDR3 DNA: TGTGCCAGCAGGCAGGGGGCTTCTTACAATGAGCAGTTCTTC
J gene: TRBJ1-2; clone size: few; V gene: TRBV6-5; D gene: -; CDR3 protein: CASSRSLDGYTF; CDR3 DNA: TGTGCCAGCAGTCGGTCGCTTGATGGCTACACCTTC
J gene: TRBJ2-3; clone size: few; V gene: TRBV10-3; D gene: -; CDR3 protein: CAISESYSRGPTDTQYF; CDR3 DNA: TGTGCCATCAGTGAGTCCTATAGCCGGGGACCCACAGATACGCAGTATTTT
J gene: TRBJ2-3; clone size: -; V gene: TRBV13; D gene: -; CDR3 protein: CASSLGVSNTDTQYF; CDR3 DNA: TGTGCCAGCAGCTTAGGGGTCTCTAACACAGATACGCAGTATTTT
J gene: TRBJ1-2; clone size: -; V gene: TRBV9; D gene: -; CDR3 protein: CASSVEGASYGYTF; CDR3 DNA: TGTGCCAGCAGCGTAGAGGGCGCTTCCTATGGCTACACCTTC
J gene: TRBJ2-1; clone size: -; V gene: TRBV4-3; D gene: -; CDR3 protein: CASSQVPFVSNNEQFF; CDR3 DNA: TGCGCCAGCAGCCAAGTCCCGTTTGTAAGCAACAATGAGCAGTTCTTC
J gene: TRBJ2-5; clone size: many; V gene: TRBV12-3/TRBV12-4; D gene: -; CDR3 protein: CASSLSGVEETQYF; CDR3 DNA: TGCGCCAGCAGCTTATCAGGGGTAGAAGAGACCCAGTACTTC
J gene: TRBJ2-6; clone size: -; V gene: TRBV4-3; D gene: -; CDR3 protein: CASSQLTDPSGANVLTF; CDR3 DNA: TGCGCCAGCAGCCAGTTGACAGATCCATCTGGGGCCAACGTCCTGACTTTC
J gene: TRBJ2-2; clone size: -; V gene: TRBV6-2/TRBV6-3; D gene: TRBD2; CDR3 protein: CASRAGGNTGGLFF; CDR3 DNA: TGTGCCAGCAGAGCGGGGGGGAACACCGGGGGGCTGTTTTTT
J gene: TRBJ1-5; clone size: few; V gene: TRBV9; D gene: TRBD1; CDR3 protein: CASSVEGTGGQPQHF; CDR3 DNA: TGTGCCAGCAGCGTAGAAGGGACAGGGGGTCAGCCCCAGCATTTT
J gene: TRBJ2-3; clone size: few; V gene: TRBV20-1; D gene: -; CDR3 protein: CSASRAGLTDTQYF; CDR3 DNA: TGCAGTGCTAGTCGGGCGGGGCTAACAGATACGCAGTATTTT
J gene: TRBJ2-1; clone size: -; V gene: TRBV24-1; D gene: TRBD2; CDR3 protein: CATSGGMASGANWDEQFF; CDR3 DNA: TGTGCCACCAGTGGGGGAATGGCTAGCGGGGCTAACTGGGATGAGCAGTTCTTC
J gene: TRBJ1-4; clone size: -; V gene: TRBV6-6; D gene: -; CDR3 protein: CASSYRGPPQANEKLFF; CDR3 DNA: TGTGCCAGCAGTTACCGGGGACCGCCTCAGGCTAATGAAAAACTGTTTTTT
J gene: TRBJ1-1; clone size: -; V gene: TRBV7-9; D gene: TRBD1; CDR3 protein: CASSNTDRAIAEAFF; CDR3 DNA: TGTGCCAGCAGTAATACTGACAGGGCTATAGCTGAAGCTTTCTTT
J gene: TRBJ1-1; clone size: few; V gene: TRBV7-9; D gene: -; CDR3 protein: CASSLLSYDTEAFF; CDR3 DNA: TGTGCCAGCAGCCTCTTAAGCTACGACACTGAAGCTTTCTTT